This T cell receptor (beta chain) was observed in a study of cytomegalovirus exposure and HLA in healthy donors. Study-wide points: Researchers counted roughly 150 TCR beta chains as cytomegalovirus-associated. In vitro experiments confirmed that three CMV-associated chains were specific for CMV antigens. It was reported that the classifier diagnosed cytomegalovirus status with high specificity and sensitivity in both the original and validation cohorts.

About this clone: Its cognate antigen is unknown.

After removal of 6 bases from V and 1 base from J, the junction contained 8 bases not matched to a gene. The germline V gene has CDR1 MNHNS and CDR2 SASEGT. There are 15 residues in the CDR3. Clones were sequenced by immunoSEQ multiplex PCR, and TCRdb holds only the in-frame ones, with some missing. The data show just over 65,000 clones, around 97% seen once. V gene TRBV6-1 combines with J gene TRBJ1-2; 7 bases agree with TRBD1. The material sequenced was PBMCs. The sequence was obtained from a woman in her late teens or twenties in good health and CMV-seropositive. Written as DNA, the CDR3 is TGTGCCAGCAGAGCGACAGGGTATTATAACTATGGCTACACCTTC. Its protein product is CASRATGYYNYGYTF.